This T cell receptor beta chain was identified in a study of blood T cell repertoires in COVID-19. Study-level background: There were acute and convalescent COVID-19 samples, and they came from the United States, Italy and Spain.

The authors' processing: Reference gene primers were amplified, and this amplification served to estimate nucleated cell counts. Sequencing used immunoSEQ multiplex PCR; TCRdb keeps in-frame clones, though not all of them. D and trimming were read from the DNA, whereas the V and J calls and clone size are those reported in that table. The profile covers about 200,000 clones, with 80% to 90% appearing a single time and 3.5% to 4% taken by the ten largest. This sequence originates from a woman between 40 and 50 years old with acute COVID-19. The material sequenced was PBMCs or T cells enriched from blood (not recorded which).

In nucleotides, the CDR3 is TGTGCCAGCAGCGCCCGGGACAGTGACACCGGGGAGCTGTTTTTT. Translation: CASSARDSDTGELFF. J is TRBJ2-2 and V is TRBV7-9; 7 bases line up with TRBD1. The trim removed 5 bases at V and 3 bases at J, leaving 6 bases unmatched. Looked up from germline, CDR1 is SEHNR and CDR2 is FQNEAQ (reference sequence). There are 15 residues in the CDR3.